This T cell receptor beta chain was documented in a study of response to subunit inactivated influenza vaccine. The junction had 18 bases not matched to a gene; V was cut back by 2 bases and J by 4 bases. The germline V gene encodes CDR1 SGDLS and CDR2 YYNGEE. The CDR3 runs 20 residues. MiXCR was run by TCRdb on the RT-PCR reads, yielding one entry per CDR3 protein. This sample carries 650,000 to 800,000 distinct CDR3 sequences, around 14% of them seen once, and the ten largest clones take 5.5% to 8%. Notes on this clonotype: What it recognizes is unknown.

The study, taken as a whole, reports: Authors suggested each seasonal flu vaccination may recruit only limited numbers of new T cells.

The rearrangement joins TRBV9 to TRBJ2-6; the match to TRBD1 covers 7 bases. Sequenced material: PBMCs from blood, taken 14 days before vaccination. The clonotype was recovered from a middle-aged man who received an inactivated influenza vaccine. CDR3: CASSVTLDRQGVGGANVLTF. The CDR3 nucleotides are TGTGCCAGCAGCGTGACTCTTGATCGGCAGGGGGTAGGAGGGGCCAACGTCCTGACTTTC.